This T cell receptor beta chain was sequenced for a study of PD-L1 blockade in urothelial cancer. Background on the study: Patients took up atezolizumab around 2014 at 1,200 mg intravenously every 3 weeks. About 90% of the roughly 29 patients were men who had bladder-origin urothelial cancer.

As for time point: pretreatment peripheral blood. Each patient contributed between 1 and 8 total time points of blood mononuclear cells, pretreatment and during treatment. CDR1 and CDR2 from the germline V gene are SEHNR and FQNEAQ (reference sequence). CDR3 length: 13 residues. V lost 5 bases, J lost 13 bases, and 18 bases lay in between. This clone was found once. The assay was immunoSEQ multiplex PCR, and TCRdb's table has in-frame clones only and misses some. The sample carries some 100,000 clones, about 89% recorded once. Sequences were derived from PBMCs, sampled around atezolizumab (anti-PD-L1) treatment. This receptor was obtained from a woman of 80 years or more with urothelial cancer. The V call is TRBV7-9, the J call TRBJ2-1; D possibly corresponds to TRBD2 (6 bases). The CDR3 DNA reads as TGTGCCAGCAGCCCTACGGAGGGTTTTGGTCAGTTCTTC. It translates to CASSPTEGFGQFF.